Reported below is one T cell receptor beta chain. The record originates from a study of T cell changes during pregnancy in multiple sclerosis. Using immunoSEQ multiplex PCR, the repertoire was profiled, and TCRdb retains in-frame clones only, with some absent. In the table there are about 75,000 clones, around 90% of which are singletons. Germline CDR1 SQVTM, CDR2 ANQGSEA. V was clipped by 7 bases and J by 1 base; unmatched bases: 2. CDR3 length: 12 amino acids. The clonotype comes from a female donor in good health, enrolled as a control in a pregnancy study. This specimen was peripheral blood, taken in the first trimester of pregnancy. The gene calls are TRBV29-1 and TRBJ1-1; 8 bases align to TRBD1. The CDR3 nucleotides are TGCAGCGCCCAGGGGGCGAACACTGAAGCTTTCTTT. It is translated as CSAQGANTEAFF.